This T cell receptor (beta chain) originates from a study of cytomegalovirus exposure and HLA in healthy donors. With regard to this clone: Its target is not known.

Study outcomes and limitations: High specificity and sensitivity for cytomegalovirus status were reported for the classifier.

Sequencing used immunoSEQ multiplex PCR; TCRdb keeps in-frame clones, though not all of them. The table records fewer than 250,000 clones, 75% to 90% of them present only once. Material for sequencing was PBMCs. This clonotype was obtained from a woman in her late teens or twenties in good health and CMV-seronegative.

CDR3 DNA sequence: TGTGCCAGCAGTTTCCGACGGGGGTTGACCGGGGAGCTGTTTTTT. Translated, it gives CASSFRRGLTGELFF. The chain uses TRBV27 and TRBJ2-2; D may be TRBD2 (6 bases). CDR3 size: 15 residues. Trimming took 3 bases from V and 5 from J, leaving 13 bases between them. Germline V gene lookup returns CDR1 MNHEY and CDR2 SMNVEV (reference sequence).